A single sample is the source of the 18 T cell receptor beta chains below, sequenced in a study of CXCR3-negative and CXCR3-positive naive CD8 T cells. Study outcomes and limitations: Researchers report that CXCR3-positive naive cells carry more hydrophobic TRB CDR3s than CXCR3-negative naive cells.

The authors made the TRB cDNA libraries by 5' RACE using UMI labels. TCRdb re-analyzed the 5' RACE reads; it lists each CDR3 protein once, without DNA. The specimen's table records 50,000 to 65,000 distinct CDR3 sequences. No antigen is known for these receptors. Sequencing was done on a sample of naive CXCR3+ CD8+ T cells from blood. As to subset: CD45RO-CCR7+CD27+CD95- naive CD8+ T cells expressing CXCR3 (TNR3+). These receptors were obtained from a human donor in good health. Some clones in this sample may be carry-over from other donors' samples.

This chain joins TRBV19 and TRBJ1-1. Germline V lookup: CDR1 LNHDA, CDR2 SQIVND (reference sequence). The CDR3 runs 13 residues. The chain's CDR3 is CASSLQTNTEAFF.

The gene calls are TRBV6-2 or TRBV6-3 and TRBJ2-1; as DNA is missing, the TRBD1 call by TCRdb cannot be tested. CDR3 length: 15 amino acids. Germline lookup yields CDR1 MNHEY and CDR2 SVGEGT. This CDR3 is CASNTGTPSYNEQFF.

This sequence joins TRBV21-1 and TRBJ1-5; TCRdb outputs TRBD1, but without DNA this stays unchecked. TRBV21-1 corresponds to a pseudogene. This CDR3 is 15 amino acids long. This CDR3 is CASSMRTAACGPQHF.

This sequence joins TRBV6-6 and TRBJ2-2. The CDR3 contains 13 residues. Looked up from germline, CDR1 is MNHNY and CDR2 is SVGAGI (reference sequence). CDR3 region: CASSYRDNGELFF.

CDR3 amino acids: CASSDARDEQRAFF. The gene calls are TRBV5-1 and TRBJ1-1; TCRdb's D gene call, TRBD1, goes unchecked for lack of DNA. Germline assignment: CDR1 SGHRS and CDR2 YFSETQ. The CDR3 extends over 14 amino acids. The full variable domain, its missing parts supplied by reference TRBV5-1 and TRBJ1-1, is KAGVTQTPRYLIKTRGQQVTLSCSPISGHRSVSWYQQTPGQGLQFLFEYFSETQRNKGNFPGRFSGRQFSNSRSEMNVSTLELGDSALYLCASSDARDEQRAFFGQGTRLTVV.

The chain links TRBV3-1 to TRBJ1-4; with no DNA, the TCRdb D assignment of TRBD1 cannot be verified. This CDR3 is 16 amino acids long. Per germline, CDR1 LGHDT and CDR2 YNNKEL (reference sequence). The CDR3 here is CASSPTEGTDSLKLFF.

The chain employs TRBV20-1 and TRBJ2-1. Looked up from germline, CDR1 is DFQATT and CDR2 is SNEGSKA (reference sequence). The CDR3 is 17 residues long. CDR3 sequence reads: CSARDNRMPELYNEQFF.

The chain links TRBV4-3 to TRBJ2-7; TCRdb returns TRBD1, unconfirmable since there is no DNA. The CDR3 extends over 16 amino acids. Germline V lookup: CDR1 LGHNA, CDR2 YSLEER. The CDR3 spells CASSQAVPGQTYEQYF.

The gene calls are TRBV7-9 and TRBJ1-2. There are 15 residues in the CDR3. CDR1 is SEHNR, CDR2 FQNEAQ, per germline (reference sequence). CDR3 sequence: CASSPAGRANYGYTF.

The chain couples TRBV29-1 to TRBJ2-1; TCRdb's D call of TRBD1 is untestable without DNA. The V gene's germline CDR1 is SQVTM and CDR2 ANQGSEA. The CDR3 loop spans 15 amino acids. The CDR3 sequence is CSVVSVQGALNEQFF.

V is TRBV12-3 or TRBV12-4 and J is TRBJ2-5. There are 12 residues in the CDR3. The CDR3 loop is CASSRPGETQYF.

The CDR3 is CASTSRTGLSYEQYF. V is TRBV28 and J is TRBJ2-7; TCRdb indicates TRBD1, and absent DNA this call remains unverified. Germline lookup yields CDR1 MDHEN and CDR2 SYDVKM. The CDR3 runs 15 residues.

CDR3 amino acids: CASSQDDDSSYEQYF. The chain uses TRBV4-3 and TRBJ2-7. This CDR3 comprises 15 residues. Germline V gives CDR1 LGHNA, CDR2 YSLEER.

This sequence joins TRBV28 and TRBJ1-5. Germline V CDR1 and CDR2: MDHEN, SYDVKM. CDR3 length equals 11 residues. CDR3 loop: CASSFPEPQHF.

The chain employs TRBV29-1 and TRBJ1-1; with no DNA, the TCRdb D assignment of TRBD1 cannot be verified. The CDR3 extends over 14 amino acids. Germline V gene lookup returns CDR1 SQVTM and CDR2 ANQGSEA. Here the CDR3 reads CSVRVFVGDTEAFF.

The rearrangement joins TRBV4-2 to TRBJ1-2; TCRdb's D gene call, TRBD1, goes unchecked for lack of DNA. Germline CDR1 and CDR2: LGHNA and YNFKEQ. This CDR3 has 16 residues. The CDR3 is CASSQDPRQVLRRYTF.

The CDR3 sequence: CASSLALEGYNEQFF. The V gene is TRBV7-3, the J gene TRBJ2-1; TCRdb names TRBD2, which stays unverified in the absence of DNA. Germline lookup yields CDR1 SGHTA and CDR2 FQGTGA. The CDR3 runs 15 residues.

J is TRBJ1-1 and V is TRBV7-9; TCRdb gives TRBD1 as the D gene, but with no DNA this cannot be confirmed. This CDR3 contains 14 residues. Looked up from germline, CDR1 is SEHNR and CDR2 is FQNEAQ (reference sequence). CDR3 sequence: CASRGTVDLRGAFF.